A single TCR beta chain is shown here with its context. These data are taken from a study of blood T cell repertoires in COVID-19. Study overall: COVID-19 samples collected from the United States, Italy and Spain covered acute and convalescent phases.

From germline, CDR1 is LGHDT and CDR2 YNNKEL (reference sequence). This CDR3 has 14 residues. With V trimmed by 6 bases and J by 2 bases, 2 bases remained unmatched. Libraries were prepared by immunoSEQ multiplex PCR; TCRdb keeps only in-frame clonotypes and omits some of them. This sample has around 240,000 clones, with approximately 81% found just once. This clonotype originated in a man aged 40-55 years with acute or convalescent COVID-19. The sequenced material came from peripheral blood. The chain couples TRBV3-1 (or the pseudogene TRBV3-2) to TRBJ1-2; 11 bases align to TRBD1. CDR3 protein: CASRGTGGNYGYTF. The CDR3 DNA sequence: TGTGCCAGCAGAGGGACAGGGGGGAACTATGGCTACACCTTC.